A single sample is the source of the 14 T cell receptor beta chains below, sequenced in a study of cytomegalovirus exposure and HLA in healthy donors. 60 Vbeta and 13 Jbeta primers were used in PCR. Measured with immunoSEQ multiplex PCR; TCRdb has only the in-frame clones, and not every one. The table has 200,000 to 250,000 clones, 76% seen once. Sequencing was carried out using PBMCs. All receptors derive from a man aged 18 to 29 in good health and CMV-seronegative.

This sequence joins TRBV5-1 and TRBJ2-7; 9 bases are shared with TRBD2. With 3 bases clipped from V and 5 bases from J, the junction kept 6 bases outside the gene matches. CDR1 and CDR2 (germline): SGHRS, YFSETQ. This CDR3 region has 14 residues. CDR3 sequence: CASSSIAGAHEQYF. The CDR3 nucleotides are TGCGCCAGCAGCTCGATAGCGGGAGCCCACGAGCAGTACTTC. Based on the CDR3 plus reference TRBV5-1 and TRBJ2-7, the full variable domain is KAGVTQTPRYLIKTRGQQVTLSCSPISGHRSVSWYQQTPGQGLQFLFEYFSETQRNKGNFPGRFSGRQFSNSRSEMNVSTLELGDSALYLCASSSIAGAHEQYFGPGTRLTVT.

The genes are TRBV28 and TRBJ2-3; no firm D call. CDR3 size: 15 residues. The germline gives CDR1 MDHEN, CDR2 SYDVKM. The V gene lost 1 base and the J gene lost 1 base, with 9 bases spanning the gap. The CDR3 loop reads CASSLLPQGTDTQYF. Here the CDR3 DNA reads TGTGCCAGCAGTTTATTACCCCAGGGCACAGATACGCAGTATTTT. Full variable domain (remainder filled in from reference TRBV28 and TRBJ2-3): DVKVTQSSRYLVKRTGEKVFLECVQDMDHENMFWYRQDPGLGLRLIYFSYDVKMKEKGDIPEGYSVSREKKERFSLILESASTNQTSMYLCASSLLPQGTDTQYFGPGTRLTVL.

V usage is TRBV6-5 and J usage is TRBJ1-1; D gene uncertain. This CDR3 is built from 14 residues. V shed 5 bases and J shed 1 base, with 11 bases lying between them. Germline-derived CDR1 and CDR2 are MNHEY and SVGAGI. The CDR3 nucleotides are TGTGCCAGCAGTCCACTGAGAAGGAACACTGAAGCTTTCTTT. It translates to CASSPLRRNTEAFF.

The genes are TRBV11-2 and TRBJ2-5; the match to TRBD2 covers 7 bases. The CDR3 is 15 amino acids. Germline V gives CDR1 SGHAT, CDR2 FQNNGV. J was trimmed by 5 bases and V by 3 bases; bases with no gene match: 9. CDR3 DNA: TGTGCCAGCAGCTTTCGGGCGGGAGAGAGGGAGACCCAGTACTTC. Protein: CASSFRAGERETQYF.

The V gene is TRBV1, the J gene TRBJ2-3; the DNA was not used to check the table's D call, TRBD2. TRBV1 is designated a pseudogene. The length of the CDR3 is 17 residues. CDR3 sequence (DNA): TGCACCAGCAGCCCCGGGGCTAGCGGGAGGGACACAGATACGCAGTATTTT. Translation: CTSSPGASGRDTDTQYF.

V is TRBV19 and J is TRBJ2-1, with TRBD2 matching over 11 bases. The J segment lost 4 bases and the V segment lost 5 bases, leaving 4 bases of the junction unmatched. Looked up from germline, CDR1 is LNHDA and CDR2 is SQIVND (reference sequence). The CDR3 is made up of 15 amino acids. As DNA, the CDR3 is TGTGCCAGTAGTCCAAGGACTAGCGGGTACAATGAGCAGTTCTTC. This encodes CASSPRTSGYNEQFF.

This clone came up a few times. The chain uses TRBV2 and TRBJ1-6; 9 bases match TRBD1. Germline loops: CDR1 SNHLY, CDR2 FYNNEI. This CDR3 has 15 residues. Losses at the gene ends were 6 bases for V and 7 bases for J; bases not matched to a gene: 7. The CDR3, as DNA: TGTGCCAGCAGGGGACAGGGTGGAGAGAATTCACCCCTCCACTTT. It encodes CASRGQGGENSPLHF.

The chain combines TRBV4-1 with TRBJ2-5; TRBD2 aligns across 11 bases. Judging by the DNA end, TRBJ2-7 fits better; the J call may be wrong. This CDR3 spans 14 amino acids. Germline-derived CDR1 and CDR2 are MGHRA and YSYEKL. The CDR3 loop is CASRQGLAEYEQYF. As DNA, the CDR3 is TGCGCCAGTCGGCAGGGACTAGCGGAATACGAGCAGTACTTC.

The table lists this clone with a few counts. The chain recombines TRBV2 with TRBJ1-1, with no clear D. Looked up from germline, CDR1 is SNHLY and CDR2 is FYNNEI. CDR3 length: 10 residues. Trimming left V 6 bases short and J 3 bases short, with 2 bases between. CDR3 sequence: CASSYTEAFF. As DNA, the CDR3 is TGTGCCAGCAGCTACACTGAAGCTTTCTTT.

The chain carries TRBV29-1 and TRBJ2-5; TRBD1 matches at 9 bases. Germline V lookup: CDR1 SQVTM, CDR2 ANQGSEA. V gave up 7 bases and J gave up 5 bases; unmatched junction bases: 11. The CDR3 contains 14 residues. CDR3 bases: TGCAGCGCTAAGGACAGGGGACGGGAGGAGACCCAGTACTTC. Translating gives CSAKDRGREETQYF. The full variable domain, rest sourced from reference TRBV29-1 and TRBJ2-5, is SAVISQKPSRDICQRGTSLTIQCQVDSQVTMMFWYRQQPGQSLTLIATANQGSEATYESGFVIDKFPISRPNLTFSTLTVSNMSPEDSSIYLCSAKDRGREETQYFGPGTRLLVL.

The chain uses TRBV5-6 and TRBJ2-7; D might be TRBD2 (7 bases). The V end was cut by 1 base, the J end by 4 bases, with 18 bases between. Germline V gene data show CDR1 as SGHDT and CDR2 as YYEEEE. CDR3 size: 16 residues. This CDR3 reads CASSLSWGLADYEQYF. CDR3 bases: TGTGCCAGCAGCTTGTCATGGGGGCTAGCGGATTACGAGCAGTACTTC. Supplemented by reference TRBV5-6 and TRBJ2-7, the full variable domain reads DAGVTQSPTHLIKTRGQQVTLRCSPKSGHDTVSWYQQALGQGPQFIFQYYEEEERQRGNFPDRFSGHQFPNYSSELNVNALLLGDSALYLCASSLSWGLADYEQYFGPGTRLTVT.

The chain recombines TRBV2 with TRBJ1-1; tentatively, D is TRBD1 (5 bases). Germline V lookup: CDR1 SNHLY, CDR2 FYNNEI. The CDR3 has 13 residues. Between the trimmed V and J ends, which lost 8 bases and 4 bases, there was a span of 14 bases. CDR3: CASRNGGGTEAFF. The CDR3 DNA reads as TGTGCCAGCCGGAACGGGGGAGGCACTGAAGCTTTCTTT.

This chain joins TRBV12-5 and TRBJ2-1; D uncertain. The CDR3 is made up of 11 amino acids. Germline V CDR1 and CDR2: LGHNT, FRNRAP. Trimming removed 2 bases at V and 9 bases at J, with 5 bases between. The CDR3 DNA is TGTGCTAGTGGTTTGCGAGGTGAGCAGTTCTTC. It specifies CASGLRGEQFF.

This clone was detected only once. This chain joins TRBV5-8 and TRBJ2-7, with D unclear. The germline CDR1 and CDR2 sequences are SGHTS and YDEGEE. V lost 4 bases and J lost 3, with 14 bases in between. CDR3 length equals 14 residues. For the CDR3, the DNA is TGTGCCAGCAGCCCCGGATGGCGGCGCTACGAGCAGTACTTC. Encoded protein: CASSPGWRRYEQYF.